The 21 T cell receptor beta chains reported below all come from one sample, sequenced in a study of graft-versus-host responses after intestinal transplantation. Profiling relied on immunoSEQ multiplex PCR, and the TCRdb table lists in-frame clones only, not all of them. The sample consists of around 25,000 clones, 40% of them appearing once. The material sequenced was alloreactive CD4+ T cells from a mixed lymphocyte reaction culture, taken before intestinal transplant. Subset specified: CFSE-low proliferating T cells sorted from approximately 6-day pre-transplant mixed lymphocyte reaction (GvH or HvG direction). Every receptor here comes from a human patient who received an intestinal transplant.

The V call is TRBV6-5, the J call TRBJ2-2, with 7 bases matching TRBD1. CDR1 and CDR2 from the germline V gene are MNHEY and SVGAGI. Germline trimming cut 6 bases from V and 0 bases from J; bases unmatched to any gene: 1. The CDR3 has 14 amino acids. CDR3 bases: TGTGCCAGCAGAACAGGGGCGAACACCGGGGAGCTGTTTTTT. Translating it yields CASRTGANTGELFF.

The chain combines TRBV5-1 with TRBJ2-3, with 7 bases that match TRBD2. Trimming took 4 bases from V and 11 from J; bases not matched to a gene: 7. Germline V gene sequence: CDR1 SGHRS, CDR2 YFSETQ. This CDR3 comprises 12 residues. For the CDR3, the DNA is TGCGCCAGCAGCGGATCCGGGACTATGCAGTATTTT. As protein: CASSGSGTMQYF.

The chain employs TRBV18 and TRBJ2-7; 7 bases are a match to TRBD2. J was trimmed by 0 bases and V by 2 bases; bases with no gene match: 4. This CDR3 is built from 15 residues. Per the germline V gene, CDR1 is KGHSH and CDR2 is LQKENI. The CDR3 DNA reads TGTGCCAGCTCACCAGCATCGGGAGGCTCCTACGAGCAGTACTTC. Its translation is CASSPASGGSYEQYF.

CDR3 in DNA: TGTGCCAGCTCACCACCAGTATCGGTCGGGTACGAGCAGTACTTC. Its translation is CASSPPVSVGYEQYF. The chain is built from TRBV18 and TRBJ2-7; D uncertain. The CDR3 extends over 15 amino acids. Between the trimmed V and J ends, which lost 0 bases and 4 bases, there was a span of 13 bases. CDR1 is KGHSH, CDR2 LQKENI, per germline.

V is TRBV19 and J is TRBJ1-5; maybe TRBD1 (5 bases). The CDR3 is 13 residues long. The V end lost 4 bases, the J end lost 7 bases, and 11 bases lay between the germline ends. The germline V gene has CDR1 LNHDA and CDR2 SQIVND (reference sequence). The CDR3 loop is CASSRGERQPQHF. The CDR3 DNA follows: TGTGCCAGTAGTAGGGGGGAACGGCAGCCCCAGCATTTT.

This clone has just a few counts. This chain links TRBV15 with TRBJ2-7; 8 bases match TRBD2. Germline V gene lookup returns CDR1 LNHNV and CDR2 YYDKDF (reference sequence). The V segment lost 6 bases and the J segment 3 bases; nucleotides outside the gene matches: 4. The CDR3 runs 13 residues. The CDR3 is CATRLSGGYEQYF. Written as DNA, the CDR3 is TGTGCCACCAGGCTGAGCGGGGGCTACGAGCAGTACTTC.

This clone was recorded a few times. The rearrangement links TRBV16 to TRBJ1-2; D unclear. Germline V gives CDR1 KGHSY, CDR2 FQNENV. This CDR3 comprises 14 residues. V was trimmed by 0 bases and J by 2 bases, leaving 7 bases between them. The CDR3 nucleotides read TGTGCCAGCAGCCAATCTACGGGGAACTATGGCTACACCTTC. Translating it yields CASSQSTGNYGYTF. The full variable domain, its missing parts supplied by reference TRBV16 and TRBJ1-2, is GEEVAQTPKHLVRGEGQKAKLYCAPIKGHSYVFWYQQVLKNEFKFLISFQNENVFDETGMPKERFSAKCLPNSPCSLEIQATKLEDSAVYFCASSQSTGNYGYTFGSGTRLTVV.

The V gene is TRBV5-1, the J gene TRBJ1-2, with D perhaps matching TRBD1 (6 bases). The germline V and J ends were trimmed by 8 bases and 0 bases, with 11 bases remaining between them. Germline V CDR1 and CDR2: SGHRS, YFSETQ. This CDR3 has 13 residues. Here the CDR3 reads CARGDISNYGYTF. DNA for the CDR3: TGCGCCAGGGGGGACATTTCTAACTATGGCTACACCTTC.

V usage is TRBV30 and J usage is TRBJ2-6, with 8 bases matching TRBD1. V trimming: 5 bases; J trimming: 4 bases; junction bases outside the gene matches: 4. Per the germline V gene, CDR1 is GTSNPN and CDR2 is SVGIG (reference sequence). This CDR3 has 14 amino acids. This chain's CDR3 is CAWDRGKGANVLTF. Here the CDR3 DNA reads TGTGCCTGGGACAGGGGTAAAGGGGCCAACGTCCTGACTTTC.

The V gene is TRBV4-1, the J gene TRBJ1-4; 8 nucleotides match TRBD1. J was trimmed by 2 bases and V by 5 bases; bases with no gene match: 4. Germline lookup yields CDR1 MGHRA and CDR2 YSYEKL. The CDR3 totals 15 residues. For the CDR3, the DNA is TGCGCCAGCAGCAACCAGGGGGCGACTAATGAAAAACTGTTTTTT. It encodes CASSNQGATNEKLFF.

In its sample, this clone was seen a few times. The V call is TRBV14, the J call TRBJ2-1, with 7 bases identical to TRBD1. V was clipped by 10 bases and J by 6 bases; unmatched bases: 9. This CDR3 has 13 amino acids. The V gene's germline CDR1 is SGHDN and CDR2 FVKESK. CDR3 in DNA: TGTGCCACACGGAAATACAGGGGCAATGAGCAGTTCTTC. Protein: CATRKYRGNEQFF.

The chain carries TRBV7-9 and TRBJ2-5; D possibly corresponds to TRBD1 (6 bases). V was shortened by 5 bases and J by 2 bases, with 12 bases between the two germline ends. This CDR3 comprises 14 residues. Per germline, CDR1 SEHNR and CDR2 FQNEAQ (reference sequence). For the CDR3, the DNA is TGTGCCAGCAGCCCCGGACAGTATCAAGAGACCCAGTACTTC. Translated, it gives CASSPGQYQETQYF.

V is TRBV27 and J is TRBJ1-6; D is possibly TRBD1 (5 bases). The CDR3 has 13 residues. The V gene lost 5 bases and the J gene lost 7 bases, with 9 bases spanning the gap. Germline values: CDR1 MNHEY, CDR2 SMNVEV (reference sequence). The DNA of the CDR3 is TGTGCCAGCAGTGGGTCAGGGAATTCACCCCTCCACTTT. Its translation: CASSGSGNSPLHF.

This clone was detected a few times. The V call is TRBV7-2, the J call TRBJ2-2; D is unresolved. Between the trimmed V and J ends, which lost 0 bases and 5 bases, there was a span of 10 bases. CDR1 SGHTA and CDR2 FQGNSA come from the germline V gene. This CDR3 contains 15 residues. In DNA form, the CDR3 reads TGTGCCAGCAGCTTAGCGCGTTCAGGAACCGGGGAGCTGTTTTTT. This gives the protein CASSLARSGTGELFF. The full variable domain, completed using reference TRBV7-2 and TRBJ2-2, is GAGVSQSPSNKVTEKGKDVELRCDPISGHTALYWYRQSLGQGLEFLIYFQGNSAPDKSGLPSDRFSAERTGGSVSTLTIQRTQQEDSAVYLCASSLARSGTGELFFGEGSRLTVL.

The chain is built from TRBV7-8 and TRBJ1-4; D might be TRBD1 (6 bases). In germline, CDR1 is SGHVS, CDR2 FQNEAQ. This CDR3 has 16 amino acids. V was trimmed by 3 bases and J by 5 bases, leaving 16 bases between them. CDR3 DNA sequence: TGTGCCAGCAGCTTGCCCCTGGGACACCCGAATGAAAAACTGTTTTTT. It codes for CASSLPLGHPNEKLFF.

Comment on this clone: The junction departs from the called germline gene at one end, perhaps through a read error. The genes are TRBV4-2 and TRBJ2-7; 9 bases are shared with TRBD1. Germline V gene lookup returns CDR1 LGHNA and CDR2 YNFKEQ. The CDR3 covers 15 residues. The CDR3 bases are TGTGCCGGCAGCCCTCCCGGGACAGGGACCTACGAGCAGTACTTC. This sequence encodes CAGSPPGTGTYEQYF.

The CDR3 nucleotides are TGTGCCAGCAGCTCTAGCGGACACACAGATACGCAGTATTTT. This gives the protein CASSSSGHTDTQYF. The chain uses TRBV7-9 and TRBJ2-3, with TRBD2 matching over 7 bases. V gave up 4 bases and J gave up 2 bases; unmatched junction bases: 3. CDR1 is SEHNR and CDR2 is FQNEAQ in the germline V gene (reference sequence). This CDR3 contains 14 residues.

This clone was seen more than once but under ten times. This chain joins TRBV7-9 and TRBJ1-5; weak D call: TRBD1 (6 bases). Germline lookup yields CDR1 SEHNR and CDR2 FQNEAQ (reference sequence). V was shortened by 5 bases and J by 7 bases, with 9 bases between the two germline ends. The CDR3 has 12 amino acids. CDR3 region: CASSQDSQPQHF. The CDR3 DNA follows: TGTGCCAGCAGCCAGGACAGCCAGCCCCAGCATTTT. The variable domain in full, completed from reference TRBV7-9 and TRBJ1-5, reads DTGVSQNPRHKITKRGQNVTFRCDPISEHNRLYWYRQTLGQGPEFLTYFQNEAQLEKSRLLSDRFSAERPKGSFSTLEIQRTEQGDSAMYLCASSQDSQPQHFGDGTRLSIL.

This clone occurred a few times. The CDR3: CASRSRDRDRYTIYF. The CDR3 coding sequence is TGTGCCAGCAGGTCCCGGGACAGGGATAGATACACCATATATTTT. The chain employs TRBV6-5 and TRBJ1-3, with TRBD1 identical over 9 bases. Germline values: CDR1 MNHEY, CDR2 SVGAGI. Losses at the gene ends were 6 bases for V and 8 bases for J; bases not matched to a gene: 11. The CDR3 totals 15 residues.

The J gene is TRBJ2-7, the V gene TRBV7-8, with D unclear. There are 15 residues in the CDR3. V lost 5 bases and J lost 2, with 16 bases in between. Germline CDR1 SGHVS, CDR2 FQNEAQ. CDR3 loop: CASSHDGLPTYEQYF. CDR3 nucleotide sequence: TGTGCCAGCAGCCACGATGGGCTACCCACCTACGAGCAGTACTTC.

The V and J genes are TRBV7-8 and TRBJ2-5; TRBD2 is a possible D gene (5 bases). V lost 2 bases, J lost 5 bases, and 12 bases lay in between. The CDR3 is 14 amino acids. Germline V CDR1 and CDR2: SGHVS, FQNEAQ. The CDR3 loop reads CASSLLAGVETQYF. In nucleotides, the CDR3 is TGTGCCAGCAGCTTATTGGCGGGCGTGGAGACCCAGTACTTC.